This T cell receptor (beta chain) was sequenced in a study of TIL therapy for anti-PD-1-resistant metastatic lung cancer. Overall study context: Progressing patients received lymphodepletion, expanded TIL infusion and IL-2. Overall study findings and caveats: The baseline peripheral repertoire was partially replaced by infused TIL clonotypes that later decayed. Patients were highly selected, enriched for treatment-naive, never-smoker and oncogene-addicted cases.

Trimming took off 1 base at V and 2 bases at J, with 6 bases between the two ends. Germline loops: CDR1 SQVTM, CDR2 ANQGSEA. There are 13 residues in the CDR3. The immunoSEQ assay was v3. Produced via immunoSEQ multiplex PCR; TCRdb's table is partial and in-frame only. The profile shows about 16,000 clones, 65% to 75% of them singletons. Time point: pre-treatment sample, taken before nivolumab and TIL therapy. Concerning this clone itself: The antigen is unknown.

This clonotype originated in a person between 30 and 80 years old with non-small cell lung cancer. V and J are TRBV29-1 and TRBJ1-3; no reliable D call. The sample here was blood, taken at baseline. The CDR3 DNA reads TGCAGCGTTGAAGCCCCCCCTGGAAACACCATATATTTT. This encodes CSVEAPPGNTIYF.